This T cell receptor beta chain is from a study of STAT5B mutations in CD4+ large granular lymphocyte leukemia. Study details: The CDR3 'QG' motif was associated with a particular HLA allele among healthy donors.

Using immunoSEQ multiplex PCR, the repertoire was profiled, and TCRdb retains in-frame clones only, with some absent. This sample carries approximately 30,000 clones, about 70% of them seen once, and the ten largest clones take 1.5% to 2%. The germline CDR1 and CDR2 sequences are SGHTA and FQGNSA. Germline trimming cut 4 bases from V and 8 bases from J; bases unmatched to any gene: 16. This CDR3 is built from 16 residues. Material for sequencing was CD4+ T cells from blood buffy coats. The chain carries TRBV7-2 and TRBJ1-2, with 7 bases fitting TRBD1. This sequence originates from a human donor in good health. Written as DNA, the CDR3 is TGTGCCAGCAGCTCGCCTACTACCACAGGGGAGCGCGGCTACACCTTC. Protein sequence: CASSSPTTTGERGYTF.